This is a list of T cell receptor beta chains from one sample in a study of shared clonotypes between healthy human individuals. Profiling relied on immunoSEQ multiplex PCR, and the TCRdb table lists in-frame clones only, not all of them. Of 1,400,000 or so clones listed, less than 99% are singletons. Sample: naive CD4+ T cells sorted from blood. The source of these receptors is a man aged 30 to 45 in good health. CDR3s include the opening cysteine and the closing phenylalanine or tryptophan. A D gene is named only where the DNA matches it firmly. Expanded clones get a size class; other rows say once, few or many, or leave the size out.

d_call j_call clone_size v_call cdr3_aa cdr3_nt
- TRBJ2-7 - TRBV27 CASSLIAGRGVTEQYF TGTGCCAGCAGTTTAATTGCAGGCAGGGGTGTAACCGAGCAGTACTTC
TRBD1 TRBJ1-2 - TRBV4-3 CASSHDRQGYYGYTF TGCGCCAGCAGCCATGATAGACAGGGCTACTATGGCTACACCTTC
- TRBJ2-5 - TRBV7-2 CASSPRLQEGTQYF TGTGCCAGCAGCCCCCGACTCCAGGAGGGGACCCAGTACTTC
TRBD1 TRBJ1-1 - TRBV5-6 CASSSTGRDSEAFF TGTGCCAGCAGCTCCACAGGGCGGGACAGTGAAGCTTTCTTT
TRBD1 TRBJ2-7 - TRBV7-2 CASSQRQGRYEQYF TGTGCCAGCAGCCAACGACAGGGGAGATACGAGCAGTACTTC
- TRBJ2-7 - TRBV11-2 CASSPLIGSTYEQYF TGTGCCAGCAGCCCCCTAATTGGAAGTACCTACGAGCAGTACTTC
TRBD2 TRBJ2-1 - TRBV4-3 CASSPSGGSYNEQFF TGCGCCAGCAGCCCAAGCGGGGGCTCCTACAATGAGCAGTTCTTC
- TRBJ2-5 - TRBV18 CASWRPKSGIVETQYF TGTGCCAGCTGGAGGCCCAAGTCAGGGATTGTGGAGACCCAGTACTTC
- TRBJ2-1 - TRBV2 CASSEGPYADSEQFF TGTGCCAGCAGTGAGGGGCCTTACGCAGATAGTGAGCAGTTCTTC
- TRBJ1-2 - TRBV25-1 CASRQTGSNYGYTF TGTGCCAGCAGACAGACGGGATCTAACTATGGCTACACCTTC
- TRBJ1-1 - TRBV11-2 CASSAKSNTEAFF TGTGCCAGCAGCGCGAAGTCCAACACTGAAGCTTTCTTT
- TRBJ1-5 - TRBV5-1 CASSVQGNQPQHF TGCGCCAGCAGTGTGCAGGGCAATCAGCCCCAGCATTTT
- TRBJ2-1 - TRBV7-9 CASSLVGVNEQFF TGTGCCAGCAGCTTAGTAGGGGTCAATGAGCAGTTCTTC
- TRBJ2-3 - TRBV5-1 CASSSQGTSTDTQYF TGCGCCAGCAGCTCCCAGGGTACTAGCACAGATACGCAGTATTTT
- TRBJ2-7 few TRBV2 CASSGGYEQYF TGTGCCAGCAGTGGCGGTTACGAGCAGTACTTC
- TRBJ2-1 - TRBV11-2 CASRKLGSHEQFF TGTGCCAGCAGAAAACTAGGAAGTCATGAGCAGTTCTTC
TRBD2 TRBJ2-1 - TRBV27 CASSTDSGSVREQFF TGTGCCAGCAGTACGGATAGCGGGAGTGTGCGTGAGCAGTTCTTC
- TRBJ2-1 - TRBV7-9 CASSLGGGNEQFF TGTGCCAGCAGCTTAGGTGGGGGCAATGAGCAGTTCTTC
TRBD1 TRBJ2-7 - TRBV5-1 CASSLEDRGSYEQYF TGCGCCAGCAGCTTGGAGGACAGGGGTTCCTACGAGCAGTACTTC
TRBD2 TRBJ2-1 - TRBV7-9 CASSEPGLGFGNEQFF TGTGCCAGCAGCGAGCCGGGACTAGGCTTTGGCAATGAGCAGTTCTTC
- TRBJ1-1 once TRBV7-9 CASSLGTVNTEAFF TGTGCCAGCAGCTTAGGTACAGTCAACACTGAAGCTTTCTTT
- TRBJ2-1 - TRBV2 CASSEAWQGNEQFF TGTGCCAGCAGTGAAGCTTGGCAGGGCAATGAGCAGTTCTTC
- TRBJ2-1 once TRBV9 CASSVGPVSRISFQAPEQFF TGTGCCAGCAGCGTAGGCCCCGTGTCGAGGATATCCTTCCAAGCCCCTGAGCAGTTCTTC
- TRBJ2-7 - TRBV5-6 CASSLPGIYSYEQYF TGTGCCAGCAGCCTACCCGGGATCTACTCCTACGAGCAGTACTTC
TRBD1 TRBJ2-1 - TRBV7-6 CASSLDRVGEQFF TGTGCCAGCAGCTTGGACAGGGTTGGGGAGCAGTTCTTC
TRBD2 TRBJ2-1 - TRBV7-2 CASSFRGRAGGHNEQFF TGTGCCAGCAGCTTCCGCGGGAGGGCCGGGGGGCACAATGAGCAGTTCTTC
TRBD2 TRBJ2-7 - TRBV25-1 CASSAGLANTYEQYF TGTGCCAGCAGTGCGGGACTAGCGAACACTTACGAGCAGTACTTC
- TRBJ1-1 - TRBV7-2 CASSLSSMNTEAFF TGTGCCAGCAGCTTATCATCCATGAACACTGAAGCTTTCTTT
- TRBJ2-3 once TRBV4-3 CASSQDRLYTDTQYF TGCGCCAGCAGCCAAGATCGTCTTTACACAGATACGCAGTATTTT
- TRBJ2-7 - TRBV19 CASSTTAGRSYEQYF TGTGCCAGTAGTACAACCGCAGGGCGTTCCTACGAGCAGTACTTC
- TRBJ2-2 - TRBV19 CASSATSARLELFF TGTGCCAGTAGTGCAACCTCGGCCCGGCTGGAGCTGTTTTTT
TRBD2 TRBJ2-1 - TRBV28 CASSGGLADYNEQFF TGTGCCAGCAGTGGGGGACTAGCGGACTACAATGAGCAGTTCTTC
TRBD2 TRBJ2-7 - TRBV5-1 CASSPGRGGPYEQYF TGCGCCAGCAGCCCGGGTCGGGGAGGGCCTTACGAGCAGTACTTC
- TRBJ2-7 - TRBV7-2 CASRRDAVAYEQYF TGTGCCAGCAGGCGGGACGCGGTGGCCTACGAGCAGTACTTC
- TRBJ2-7 once TRBV14 CASSPFRGTLIYEQYF TGTGCCAGCAGCCCTTTTCGCGGGACTCTGATTTACGAGCAGTACTTC
- TRBJ2-3 - TRBV15 CATSRAPRDTQYF TGTGCCACCAGCAGAGCCCCGCGGGATACGCAGTATTTT
- TRBJ2-5 - TRBV29-1 CSVEVAGDRQETQYF TGCAGCGTTGAAGTGGCAGGGGATCGGCAAGAGACCCAGTACTTC
- TRBJ2-3 once TRBV10-1 CASSETTPGTQYF TGCGCCAGCAGTGAAACAACTCCCGGTACGCAGTATTTT
- TRBJ2-7 - TRBV11-2 CASSTRDGAYEQYF TGTGCCAGCAGCACCCGGGACGGTGCCTACGAGCAGTACTTC
- TRBJ1-2 once TRBV23-1 CASSRNLSF TGCGCCAGCAGTCGAAACTTGTCCTTC
TRBD2 TRBJ2-7 - TRBV30 CAWSVTSGRQYEQYF TGTGCCTGGAGTGTAACTAGCGGGAGACAGTACGAGCAGTACTTC
- TRBJ1-5 - TRBV11-2 CASSPTRARRRSNQPQHF TGTGCCAGCAGCCCTACGCGCGCACGGCGTCGGAGCAATCAGCCCCAGCATTTT
- TRBJ2-1 - TRBV6-5 CASSEGYNEQFF TGTGCCAGCAGTGAAGGGTACAATGAGCAGTTCTTC
- TRBJ1-1 - TRBV20-1 CSVAWETEAFF TGCAGTGTTGCGTGGGAAACTGAAGCTTTCTTT
- TRBJ1-4 - TRBV5-1 CASSLSSPWSEKLFF TGCGCCAGCAGCTTGTCAAGCCCTTGGAGTGAAAAACTGTTTTTT
TRBD1 TRBJ1-2 - TRBV6-5 CASRRTGSSGYTF TGTGCCAGCAGGAGGACAGGGTCGTCCGGCTACACCTTC
- TRBJ1-1 - TRBV5-5 CASSLEGDGLNTEAFF TGTGCCAGCAGCTTGGAAGGGGATGGGCTGAACACTGAAGCTTTCTTT
TRBD2 TRBJ2-1 - TRBV9 CASSVGGTTYNEQFF TGTGCCAGCAGCGTAGGGGGGACTACTTACAATGAGCAGTTCTTC
- TRBJ2-1 - TRBV14 CASSSTVTYNEQFF TGTGCCAGCAGTTCTACTGTTACCTACAATGAGCAGTTCTTC
TRBD1 TRBJ1-5 - TRBV5-1 CASSRGQGINQPQHF TGCGCCAGCAGCAGGGGACAGGGGATCAATCAGCCCCAGCATTTT
- TRBJ2-7 - TRBV7-9 CASSRQYEQYF TGTGCCAGCAGCAGACAGTACGAGCAGTACTTC
- TRBJ1-1 once TRBV11-2 CASSSGRASTEAFF TGTGCCAGCAGCTCAGGCAGGGCGAGCACTGAAGCTTTCTTT
- TRBJ2-2 once TRBV6-5 CASSSWGAANTGELFF TGTGCCAGCAGTTCATGGGGGGCAGCGAACACCGGGGAGCTGTTTTTT